The T cell receptor beta chain under discussion was sequenced for a study of long-term antiretroviral therapy in people with HIV. Background on the study: The earliest samples came about a decade before the 2015 immediate-ART recommendation. Broader study findings: Dominance of pre-ART expanded clones persisted, fluctuating and often declining after ART. Absence of data on ART adherence, viral resistance or therapy changes was noted.

With survey level as its setting, the immunoSEQ assay was v3.0. Here immunoSEQ multiplex PCR was the method, and the copy in TCRdb shows in-frame clones only, minus some. The table has tens of thousands of clones, 90% to 95% seen once. As concerns this clone: Its antigen is still unknown.

Germline CDR1 SGHVS, CDR2 FNYEAQ. The CDR3 has 15 amino acids. The V gene lost 3 bases and the J gene lost 3 bases, with 12 bases spanning the gap. The V call is TRBV7-6, the J call TRBJ2-1; D is possibly TRBD1 (5 bases). The TCR sequence derives from a man aged 50 or older with HIV. The sample here was unsorted PBMCs, taken 7.3 to 7.5 years after starting antiretroviral therapy. The CDR3, as DNA: TGTGCCAGCAGCTTGGACCGGACATACTACAATGAGCAGTTCTTC. It translates to CASSLDRTYYNEQFF.